Below are 10 T cell receptor beta chains sequenced from a single sample in a study of low-dose radiotherapy and immunotherapy resistance in tumors. Primers targeting TRAV and TRBV primed first-strand cDNA, covering alpha and beta chains. Both a constant-region primer and a V-primer adapter served to amplify TCRs across 20 PCR cycles. TCRdb ran MiXCR on the reads and lists one entry per CDR3 protein. The sample lists 6,000 to 6,500 distinct CDR3 sequences, around 80% occurring once. Source of these receptors: a human donor with advanced metastatic prostate, ovarian, gallbladder or colorectal cancer (not recorded which). This table probably holds off-target reads from a library built for another chain.

This clonotype was seen once. V gene TRBV6-8 combines with J gene TRBJ2-5; the D gene is possibly TRBD2 (5 bases). Germline CDR1 and CDR2: MNHGY and SAAAGT. V lost 0 bases, J lost 2 bases, and 10 bases lay in between. The CDR3 runs to 15 residues. Written as DNA, the CDR3 is TGTGCCAGCAGTTACTCTTCTAGCAATCAAGAGACCCAGTACTTC. This gives the protein CASSYSSSNQETQYF.

The rearrangement links TRBV2 to TRBJ2-5; a possible D gene is TRBD1 (6 bases). CDR3 length: 14 residues. The germline V and J ends were trimmed by 8 bases and 1 base, with 14 bases remaining between them. CDR1 and CDR2 from the germline V gene are SNHLY and FYNNEI. The CDR3, as DNA: TGTGCCAGCGGAAGAGACAGGAGCCAAGAGACCCAGTACTTC. Protein sequence: CASGRDRSQETQYF. Full variable domain (missing parts from reference TRBV2 and TRBJ2-5): EPEVTQTPSHQVTQMGQEVILRCVPISNHLYFYWYRQILGQKVEFLVSFYNNEISEKSEIFDDQFSVERPDGSNFTLKIRSTKLEDSAMYFCASGRDRSQETQYFGPGTRLLVL.

CDR3 sequence (DNA): TGTGCCAGTAGTACATTCCCCCGGGACAGAGGTGCTCAGCCCCAGCATTTT. Residues: CASSTFPRDRGAQPQHF. This chain connects TRBV19 to TRBJ1-5, with TRBD1 matching 7 bases. The CDR3 is 17 residues long. V was pared by 4 bases and J by 6 bases, with 15 bases of the junction left unmatched. The V gene's germline CDR1 is LNHDA and CDR2 SQIVND (reference sequence).

The chain is built from TRBV5-1 and TRBJ2-1; 14 nucleotides line up with TRBD2. The CDR3 has 14 amino acids. Germline V CDR1 and CDR2: SGHRS, YFSETQ. With V trimmed by 4 bases and J by 8 bases, 2 bases remained unmatched. The CDR3 DNA reads as TGCGCCAGCAGCCCGGGACTAGCGGGAGATGAGCAGTTCTTC. The encoded protein is CASSPGLAGDEQFF.

This clonotype was found once. The V gene is TRBV11-3, the J gene TRBJ2-1; no clear D gene. V lost 3 bases and J lost 5, with 8 bases in between. The germline V gene encodes CDR1 SGHNT and CDR2 YENEEA. The CDR3 contains 13 residues. CDR3 coding DNA: TGTGCCAGCAGCTTGAGCGCACACAATGAGCAGTTCTTC. Translating gives CASSLSAHNEQFF.

V and J are TRBV12-3 or TRBV12-4 and TRBJ2-7; TRBD1 might be the D (5 bases). Trimming took off 6 bases at V and 0 bases at J, with 12 bases between the two ends. CDR3 length equals 14 residues. The CDR3 loop reads CASRKWGFSYEQYF. CDR3 in DNA: TGTGCCAGCAGGAAATGGGGCTTCTCCTACGAGCAGTACTTC.

This chain links TRBV5-6 with TRBJ1-2; the match to TRBD1 covers 9 bases. The CDR3 contains 13 residues. V shed 4 bases and J 8 bases; nucleotides not matched to a gene: 6. Per the germline V gene, CDR1 is SGHDT and CDR2 is YYEEEE. CDR3: CASSIRTGEGYTF. In nucleotides, the CDR3 is TGTGCCAGCAGCATCCGGACAGGGGAAGGCTACACCTTC.

This clonotype is a singleton in its sample. This rearrangement joins TRBV29-1 to TRBJ2-7; D is undetermined. Germline CDR1 SQVTM, CDR2 ANQGSEA. The CDR3 is 12 residues long. V was clipped by 5 bases and J by 2 bases, with 10 bases between them. For the CDR3, the DNA is TGCAGCGTTTCGGAGACCCCCTACGAGCAGTACTTC. This sequence encodes CSVSETPYEQYF.

V gene TRBV20-1 combines with J gene TRBJ2-7, with 9 bases matching TRBD1. Per the germline V gene, CDR1 is DFQATT and CDR2 is SNEGSKA (reference sequence). This CDR3 spans 13 amino acids. V was pared by 0 bases and J by 6 bases, with 3 bases of the junction left unmatched. CDR3 DNA: TGCAGTGCTAGAGACCAGACAGGGGGCGAGCAGTACTTC. This gives the protein CSARDQTGGEQYF.

This clonotype was found once. This sequence joins TRBV5-1 and TRBJ2-2, with a possible D match to TRBD2 (5 bases). Trimming cost V 0 bases and J 1 base, with 13 bases left between them. Germline V gene lookup returns CDR1 SGHRS and CDR2 YFSETQ. The CDR3 is made up of 17 amino acids. The DNA for the CDR3 is TGCGCCAGCAGCTTGGGTATGTTAGCGAGGAACACCGGGGAGCTGTTTTTT. It encodes CASSLGMLARNTGELFF.